This T cell receptor beta chain was sequenced during a study of T cell responses to AZD1222 COVID-19 vaccine. Germline assignment: CDR1 MNHEY and CDR2 SVGAGI. Trimming took 6 bases from V and 4 from J, leaving 4 bases between them. The CDR3 length is 10 residues. Sequenced by immunoSEQ multiplex PCR; TCRdb stores in-frame clones only, minus some. The sample carries 92,000 or so clones, roughly nine tenths recorded once. This clone was observed a single time. The origin of this receptor is an adult in good health. This chain joins TRBV6-5 and TRBJ2-7; D is undetermined. The sequences come from peripheral blood, collected on day 0 of AZD1222 vaccination. The CDR3 here is CASRSYEQYF. The CDR3 nucleotides read TGTGCCAGCAGATCGTACGAGCAGTACTTC.